In this sample, the clone carrying this TCR beta chain turned up a few times. Its antigen remains unknown. This specimen belongs to a study of siplizumab effects on memory and regulatory T cells. Clones were read by immunoSEQ multiplex PCR, and TCRdb kept only the in-frame ones, dropping some. The data show tens of thousands of clones, around four fifths seen once. Study-level findings and limits: A major contribution to the alloresponse seemed to be made by naive T cells, which seemed more diverse than memory cells. The Treg-derived share of mappable alloreactive CD4+ clones averaged approximately 71% with siplizumab and under 30% in controls.

CDR3 length: 17 residues. CDR1 and CDR2 (germline): MGHRA, YSYEKL. V lost 0 bases to trimming and J lost 2 bases; unmatched junction nucleotides: 7. Unstimulated TEMRA, naive, memory and effector memory subsets were sequenced in three donor pairs. Sequences were obtained from memory CD4+ T cells sorted from blood. This chain uses TRBV4-1 with TRBJ2-7, with 10 bases identical to TRBD2. The clonotype originates from a human donor in good health. Written as DNA, the CDR3 is TGCGCCAGCAGCCAAGAAGGGCTAGCGGGGGACACCTACGAGCAGTACTTC. Its translation is CASSQEGLAGDTYEQYF.